These 10 T cell receptor beta chains share one sample of origin, sequenced in a study of blood T cell repertoires in COVID-19. Measured with immunoSEQ multiplex PCR; TCRdb has only the in-frame clones, and not every one. Found here are some 530,000 clones, approximately 91% of them singletons; the top ten hold under 9.5%. The specimen was PBMCs or T cells enriched from blood (not recorded which). The origin of the receptors is a woman aged 60-75 years who had recovered from COVID-19.

V usage is TRBV19 and J usage is TRBJ1-5; 10 bases agree with TRBD1. After removal of 6 bases from V and 6 bases from J, the junction contained 8 bases not matched to a gene. There are 15 residues in the CDR3. Germline V gives CDR1 LNHDA, CDR2 SQIVND (reference sequence). The CDR3 region is CASSRDRGQFQPQHF. DNA of the CDR3: TGTGCCAGTAGCCGGGACAGGGGACAGTTTCAGCCCCAGCATTTT. The variable domain in full, completed from reference TRBV19 and TRBJ1-5, reads DGGITQSPKYLFRKEGQNVTLSCEQNLNHDAMYWYRQDPGQGLRLIYYSQIVNDFQKGDIAEGYSVSREKKESFPLTVTSAQKNPTAFYLCASSRDRGQFQPQHFGDGTRLSIL.

DNA for the CDR3: TGTGCCAGCAGCCAAGCTGGGACAGGGGGGACCCAGTACTTC. It specifies CASSQAGTGGTQYF. This chain links TRBV3-1 (or the pseudogene TRBV3-2) with TRBJ2-5; 11 bases fit TRBD1. The CDR3 runs 14 residues. From germline, CDR1 is LGHDT and CDR2 YNNKEL (reference sequence). V was pared by 1 base and J by 7 bases, with 2 bases of the junction left unmatched.

The DNA of the CDR3 is TGTGCCAGCAGAATCTCCGGGGTTACCGGGGAGCTGTTTTTT. It encodes CASRISGVTGELFF. V is TRBV5-4 and J is TRBJ2-2, with D perhaps matching TRBD2 (5 bases). The V and J ends lost 5 bases and 5 bases respectively, with 13 bases between them. Germline assignment: CDR1 SGHNT and CDR2 YYREEE (reference sequence). This CDR3 comprises 14 residues.

This clone occurred a few times. The chain links TRBV3-1 (or the pseudogene TRBV3-2) to TRBJ1-2; D remains ambiguous. Trimming took 0 bases from V and 0 from J, leaving 5 bases between them. This CDR3 has 14 residues. In germline, CDR1 is LGHDT, CDR2 YNNKEL (reference sequence). Written as DNA, the CDR3 is TGTGCCAGCAGCCAAGACTTAGCTAACTATGGCTACACCTTC. This gives the protein CASSQDLANYGYTF.

This chain links TRBV2 with TRBJ1-2; D possibly corresponds to TRBD1 (5 bases). CDR1 and CDR2 from the germline V gene are SNHLY and FYNNEI. The CDR3 runs 14 residues. V gave up 4 bases and J gave up 1 base, with 10 bases separating them. The CDR3 reads CASSVIGGNYGYTF. The CDR3 region has the DNA TGTGCCAGCAGTGTTATCGGGGGTAACTATGGCTACACCTTC.

The J gene is TRBJ1-5, the V gene TRBV19; D unresolved. The CDR3 sequence is 13 residues long. Trimming took 4 bases from V and 1 from J, leaving 5 bases between them. CDR1 and CDR2 from the germline V gene are LNHDA and SQIVND (reference sequence). The CDR3 is CASSRQSNQPQHF. The CDR3 coding sequence is TGTGCCAGTAGTAGGCAGAGCAATCAGCCCCAGCATTTT.

The chain links TRBV12-5 to TRBJ1-5; D unclear. Germline CDR1 reads LGHNT; CDR2 reads FRNRAP. CDR3 length: 13 amino acids. Trimming cost V 4 bases and J 7 bases, with 11 bases left between them. The CDR3 here is CASGSLSRQPQHF. The CDR3 DNA sequence: TGTGCTAGTGGTTCCCTGAGTCGACAGCCCCAGCATTTT.

This chain joins TRBV3-1 (or the pseudogene TRBV3-2) and TRBJ2-5; D is uncertain. The CDR3 length is 13 residues. Germline CDR1 is LGHDT and CDR2 is YNNKEL (reference sequence). V lost 4 bases, J lost 0 bases, and 6 bases lay in between. CDR3: CASSPSYQETQYF. The CDR3 DNA reads TGTGCCAGCAGCCCCTCGTACCAAGAGACCCAGTACTTC.

The rearrangement joins TRBV7-9 to TRBJ1-1, with D maybe TRBD1 (5 bases). The V end lost 5 bases, the J end lost 0 bases, and 19 bases lay between the germline ends. This CDR3 is 17 amino acids long. The V gene's germline CDR1 is SEHNR and CDR2 FQNEAQ (reference sequence). The CDR3 here is CASSATPGSTMNTEAFF. CDR3 nucleotide sequence: TGTGCCAGCAGCGCGACACCAGGGTCCACTATGAACACTGAAGCTTTCTTT.

The J gene is TRBJ2-2, the V gene TRBV29-1; tentatively, D is TRBD1 (6 bases). Trimming cost V 5 bases and J 1 base, with 14 bases left between them. This CDR3 comprises 15 residues. The germline CDR1 and CDR2 sequences are SQVTM and ANQGSEA. Written as DNA, the CDR3 is TGCAGCGTTCGAGGGACAAAGGGGAACACCGGGGAGCTGTTTTTT. It yields the protein CSVRGTKGNTGELFF.